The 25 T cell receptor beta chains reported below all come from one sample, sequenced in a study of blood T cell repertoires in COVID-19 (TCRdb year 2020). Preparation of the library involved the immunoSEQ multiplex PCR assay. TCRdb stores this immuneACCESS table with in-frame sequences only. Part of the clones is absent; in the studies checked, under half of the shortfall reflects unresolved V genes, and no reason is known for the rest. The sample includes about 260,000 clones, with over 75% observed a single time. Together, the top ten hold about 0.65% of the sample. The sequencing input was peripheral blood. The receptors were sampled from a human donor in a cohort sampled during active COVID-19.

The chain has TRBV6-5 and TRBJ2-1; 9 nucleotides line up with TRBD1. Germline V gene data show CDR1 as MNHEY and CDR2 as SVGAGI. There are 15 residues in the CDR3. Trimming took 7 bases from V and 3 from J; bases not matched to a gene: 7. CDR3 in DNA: TGTGCCAGCACTTTACGACAGGGGGACTACAATGAGCAGTTCTTC. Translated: CASTLRQGDYNEQFF.

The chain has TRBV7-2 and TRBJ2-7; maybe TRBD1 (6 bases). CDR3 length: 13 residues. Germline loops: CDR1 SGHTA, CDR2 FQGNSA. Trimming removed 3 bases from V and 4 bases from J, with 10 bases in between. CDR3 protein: CASSLDSRYEQYF. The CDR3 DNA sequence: TGTGCCAGCAGCTTGGACAGTCGGTACGAGCAGTACTTC.

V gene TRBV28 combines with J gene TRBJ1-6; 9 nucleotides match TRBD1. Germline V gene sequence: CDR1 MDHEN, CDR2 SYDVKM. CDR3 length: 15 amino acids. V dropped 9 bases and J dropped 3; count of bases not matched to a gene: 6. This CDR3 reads CASIPGQGYNSPLHF. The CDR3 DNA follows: TGTGCCAGTATTCCGGGACAGGGCTATAATTCACCCCTCCACTTT.

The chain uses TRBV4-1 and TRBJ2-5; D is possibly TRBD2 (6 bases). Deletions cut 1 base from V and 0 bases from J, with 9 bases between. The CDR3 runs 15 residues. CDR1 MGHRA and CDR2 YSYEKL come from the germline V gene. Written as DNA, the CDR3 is TGCGCCAGCAGCCAAGTAATAGCGGACCAAGAGACCCAGTACTTC. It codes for CASSQVIADQETQYF.

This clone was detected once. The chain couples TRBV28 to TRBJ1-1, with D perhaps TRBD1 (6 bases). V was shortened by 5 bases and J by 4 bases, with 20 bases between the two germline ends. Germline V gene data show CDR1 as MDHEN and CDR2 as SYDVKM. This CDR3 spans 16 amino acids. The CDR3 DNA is TGTGCCAGCAGTCTGACAGGTAAACCTAGGGGCACTGAAGCTTTCTTT. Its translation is CASSLTGKPRGTEAFF.

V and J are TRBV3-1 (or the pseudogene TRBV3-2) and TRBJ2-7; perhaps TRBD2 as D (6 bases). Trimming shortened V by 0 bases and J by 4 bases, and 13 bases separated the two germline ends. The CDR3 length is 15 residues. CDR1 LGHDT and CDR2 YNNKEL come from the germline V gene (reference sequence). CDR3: CASSQDRAGRYEQYF. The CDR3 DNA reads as TGTGCCAGCAGCCAAGATCGGGCGGGAAGATACGAGCAGTACTTC.

CDR3 region: CASSALAGGNNEQFF. The CDR3 nucleotides read TGCGCCAGCAGCGCCCTAGCGGGGGGGAACAATGAGCAGTTCTTC. This chain uses TRBV5-1 with TRBJ2-1, with 12 bases aligning to TRBD2. This CDR3 region has 15 residues. Germline V lookup: CDR1 SGHRS, CDR2 YFSETQ. After removal of 4 bases from V and 5 bases from J, the junction contained 4 bases not matched to a gene.

The CDR3 sequence: CASSSPIGRDTYNEQFF. CDR3 nucleotide sequence: TGTGCCAGCAGCTCCCCCATCGGGAGGGATACCTACAATGAGCAGTTCTTC. The gene calls are TRBV28 and TRBJ2-1; 8 bases align to TRBD2. With 6 bases clipped from V and 2 bases from J, the junction kept 12 bases outside the gene matches. Germline lookup yields CDR1 MDHEN and CDR2 SYDVKM. The CDR3 covers 17 residues.

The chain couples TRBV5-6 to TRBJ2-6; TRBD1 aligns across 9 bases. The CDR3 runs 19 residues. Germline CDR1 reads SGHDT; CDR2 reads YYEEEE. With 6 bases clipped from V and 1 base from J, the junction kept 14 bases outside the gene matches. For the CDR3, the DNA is TGTGCCAGCACCGACAGGGGGTGGCCTCTAAGGTCTGGGGCCAACGTCCTGACTTTC. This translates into CASTDRGWPLRSGANVLTF.

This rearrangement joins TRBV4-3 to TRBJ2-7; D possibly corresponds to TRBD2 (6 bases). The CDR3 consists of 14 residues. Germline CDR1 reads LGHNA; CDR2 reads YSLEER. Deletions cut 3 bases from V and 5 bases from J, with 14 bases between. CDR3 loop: CASSQRAGWDEQYF. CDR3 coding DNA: TGCGCCAGCAGCCAGCGGGCGGGGTGGGACGAGCAGTACTTC.

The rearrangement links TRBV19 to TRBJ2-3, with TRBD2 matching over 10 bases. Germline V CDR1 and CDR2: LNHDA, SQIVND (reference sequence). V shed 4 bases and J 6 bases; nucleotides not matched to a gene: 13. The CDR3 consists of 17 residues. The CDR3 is CASSRIIIAGGRDTQYF. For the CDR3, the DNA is TGTGCCAGTAGTAGGATCATCATAGCGGGAGGCAGGGATACGCAGTATTTT.

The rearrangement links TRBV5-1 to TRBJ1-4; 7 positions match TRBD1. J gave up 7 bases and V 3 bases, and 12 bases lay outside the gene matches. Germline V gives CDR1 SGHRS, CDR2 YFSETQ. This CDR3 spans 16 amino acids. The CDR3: CASSSETGAWSEKLFF. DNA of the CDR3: TGCGCCAGCAGCTCCGAAACAGGGGCATGGAGTGAAAAACTGTTTTTT.

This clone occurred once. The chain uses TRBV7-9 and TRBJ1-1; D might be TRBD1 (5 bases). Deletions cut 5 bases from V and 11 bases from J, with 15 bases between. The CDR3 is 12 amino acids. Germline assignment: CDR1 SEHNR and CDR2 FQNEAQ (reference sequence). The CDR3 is CASSPDVGTAFF. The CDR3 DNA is TGTGCCAGCAGCCCAGATGTTGGGACTGCTTTCTTT.

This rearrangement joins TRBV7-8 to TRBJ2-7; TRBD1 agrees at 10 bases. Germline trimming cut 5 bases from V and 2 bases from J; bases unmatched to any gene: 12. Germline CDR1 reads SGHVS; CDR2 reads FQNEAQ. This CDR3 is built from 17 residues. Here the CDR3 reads CASSTPDRGVLPYEQYF. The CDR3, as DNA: TGTGCCAGCAGCACACCGGACAGGGGGGTTCTCCCCTACGAGCAGTACTTC.

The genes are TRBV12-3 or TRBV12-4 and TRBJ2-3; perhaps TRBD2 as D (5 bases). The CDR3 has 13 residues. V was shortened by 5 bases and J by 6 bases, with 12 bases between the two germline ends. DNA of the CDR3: TGTGCCAGCAGTGTGTACGGACTGGATACGCAGTATTTT. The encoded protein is CASSVYGLDTQYF.

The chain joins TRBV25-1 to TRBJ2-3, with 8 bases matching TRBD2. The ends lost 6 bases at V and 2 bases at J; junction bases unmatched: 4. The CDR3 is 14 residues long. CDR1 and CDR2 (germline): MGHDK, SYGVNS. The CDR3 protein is CASRRGVITDTQYF. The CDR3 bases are TGTGCCAGCAGGCGGGGGGTTATCACAGATACGCAGTATTTT.

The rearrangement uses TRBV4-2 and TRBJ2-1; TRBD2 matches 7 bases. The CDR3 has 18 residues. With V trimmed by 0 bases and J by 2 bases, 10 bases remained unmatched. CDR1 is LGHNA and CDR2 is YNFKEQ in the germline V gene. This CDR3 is CASSQEGLLAGAYNEQFF. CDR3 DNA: TGTGCCAGCAGCCAAGAAGGGCTACTCGCGGGAGCCTACAATGAGCAGTTCTTC.

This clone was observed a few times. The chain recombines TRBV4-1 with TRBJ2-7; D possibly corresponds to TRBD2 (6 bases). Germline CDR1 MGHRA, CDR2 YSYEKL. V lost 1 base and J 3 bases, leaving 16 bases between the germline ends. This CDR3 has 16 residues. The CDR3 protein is CASSQVGGTSRYEQYF. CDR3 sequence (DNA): TGCGCCAGCAGCCAAGTTGGGGGAACTAGCCGCTACGAGCAGTACTTC.

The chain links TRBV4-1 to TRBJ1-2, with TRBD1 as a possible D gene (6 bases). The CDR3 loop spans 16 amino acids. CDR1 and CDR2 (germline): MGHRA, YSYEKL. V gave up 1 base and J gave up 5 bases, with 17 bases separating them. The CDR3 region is CASSQAKGHPLYGYTF. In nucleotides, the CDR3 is TGCGCCAGCAGCCAAGCTAAGGGACATCCCCTTTATGGCTACACCTTC.

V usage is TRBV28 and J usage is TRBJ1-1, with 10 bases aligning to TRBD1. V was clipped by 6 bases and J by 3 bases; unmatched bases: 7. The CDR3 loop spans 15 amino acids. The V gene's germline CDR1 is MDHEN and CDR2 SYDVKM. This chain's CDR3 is CASRLGQGGHTEAFF. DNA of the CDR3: TGTGCCAGCAGGCTCGGACAGGGGGGCCACACTGAAGCTTTCTTT. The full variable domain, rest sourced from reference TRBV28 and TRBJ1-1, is DVKVTQSSRYLVKRTGEKVFLECVQDMDHENMFWYRQDPGLGLRLIYFSYDVKMKEKGDIPEGYSVSREKKERFSLILESASTNQTSMYLCASRLGQGGHTEAFFGQGTRLTVV.

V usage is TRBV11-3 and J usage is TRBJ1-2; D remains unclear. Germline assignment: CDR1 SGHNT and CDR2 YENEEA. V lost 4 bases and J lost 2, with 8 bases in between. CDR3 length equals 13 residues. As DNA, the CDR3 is TGTGCCAGCAGCTGGCGGCAGAACTATGGCTACACCTTC. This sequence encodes CASSWRQNYGYTF.

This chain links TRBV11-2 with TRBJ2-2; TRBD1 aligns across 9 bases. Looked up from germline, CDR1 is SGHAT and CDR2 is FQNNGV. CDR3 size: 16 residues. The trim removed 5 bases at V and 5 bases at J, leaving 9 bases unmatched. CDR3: CASSALAGQGTGELFF. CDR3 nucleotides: TGTGCCAGCAGCGCGCTTGCCGGACAGGGGACCGGGGAGCTGTTTTTT.

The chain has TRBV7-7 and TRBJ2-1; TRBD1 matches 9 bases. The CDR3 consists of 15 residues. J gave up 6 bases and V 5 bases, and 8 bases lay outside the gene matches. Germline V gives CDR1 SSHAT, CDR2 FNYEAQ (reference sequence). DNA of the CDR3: TGTGCCAGCAGCCCCGGACAGGGGATATTCAATGAGCAGTTCTTC. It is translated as CASSPGQGIFNEQFF.

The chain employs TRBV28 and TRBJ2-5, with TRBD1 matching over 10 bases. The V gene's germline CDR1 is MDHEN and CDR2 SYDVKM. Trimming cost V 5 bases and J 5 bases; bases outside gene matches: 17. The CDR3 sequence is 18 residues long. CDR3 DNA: TGTGCCAGCAGTCCGCCTCGCCCGGGACAGGGGACCGGGGAGACCCAGTACTTC. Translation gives CASSPPRPGQGTGETQYF.

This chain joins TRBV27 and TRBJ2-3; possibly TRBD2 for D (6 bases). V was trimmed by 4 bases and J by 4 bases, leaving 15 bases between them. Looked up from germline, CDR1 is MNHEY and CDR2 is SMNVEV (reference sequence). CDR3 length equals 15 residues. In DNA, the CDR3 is TGTGCCAGCAGTTCGACGGCGGGGATGGCAGATACGCAGTATTTT. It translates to CASSSTAGMADTQYF.